One sample yielded the 27 T cell receptor beta chains listed below, sequenced in a study of T-cell reconstitution after alpha-beta-depleted transplantation in children. As it was prepared, the TCRbeta library received unique molecular identifiers. TCRdb reprocessed the PCR reads via MiXCR and lists one record per CDR3 protein. The table has some 500,000 distinct CDR3 sequences, approximately 30% seen once; the top ten hold around 2.5%. The starting material was PBMCs from the stem cell graft donor, obtained from the stem cell graft. The receptors here all came from a human donor who donated a stem cell graft to a child with aplastic anemia.

The chain employs TRBV12-3 or TRBV12-4 and TRBJ1-1, with D unclear. V shed 6 bases and J shed 6 bases, with 17 bases lying between them. The CDR3 sequence is 14 residues long. The CDR3 region is CASSSPGIWAEAFF. The DNA of the CDR3 is TGTGCCAGCAGCTCGCCGGGGATCTGGGCTGAAGCTTTCTTT.

This chain connects TRBV18 to TRBJ2-7; 8 nucleotides match TRBD1. Germline V CDR1 and CDR2: KGHSH, LQKENI. The CDR3 contains 14 residues. Germline trimming cut 2 bases from V and 4 bases from J; bases unmatched to any gene: 4. DNA for the CDR3: TGTGCCAGCTCACCAACAGGGGGAAGTTACGAGCAGTACGTC. Protein product: CASSPTGGSYEQYV.

The J gene is TRBJ1-1, the V gene TRBV12-3 or TRBV12-4; unclear D gene. The length of the CDR3 is 14 residues. V was trimmed by 3 bases and J by 4 bases, leaving 12 bases between them. The CDR3 protein is CASSFRAGGTEAFF. The CDR3 DNA follows: TGTGCCAGCAGTTTTCGGGCAGGAGGCACTGAAGCTTTCTTT.

The rearrangement uses TRBV25-1 and TRBJ1-1; TRBD1 might be the D (6 bases). Germline CDR1 is MGHDK and CDR2 is SYGVNS. Trimming removed 8 bases at V and 5 bases at J, with 27 bases between. The CDR3 is made up of 17 amino acids. The CDR3 bases are TGTGCCAGCCGACGCCGCCGGGGGGCAAGAGGGAGGACTGAAGCTTTCTTT. This codes for CASRRRRGARGRTEAFF.

This clonotype was seen a handful of times. The rearrangement links TRBV7-6 to TRBJ1-1; a weak D match, TRBD1 (5 bases). Between the trimmed V and J ends, which lost 2 bases and 5 bases, there was a span of 9 bases. CDR1 SGHVS and CDR2 FNYEAQ come from the germline V gene. The CDR3 length is 13 residues. CDR3 bases: TGTGCCAGCAGCTTACAGGGAAGGACTGAAGCTTTCTTT. Amino acids: CASSLQGRTEAFF.

The chain recombines TRBV7-2 with TRBJ2-6; 9 nucleotides line up with TRBD1. This CDR3 is built from 16 residues. Trimming at V came to 5 bases and at J to 9 bases, leaving 11 bases not matched to a gene. Germline lookup yields CDR1 SGHTA and CDR2 FQGNSA. CDR3: CASSISGTGIGNVLTF. The CDR3 nucleotides are TGTGCCAGCAGCATATCCGGGACAGGGATTGGCAACGTCCTGACTTTC. Full variable domain (rest looked up from reference TRBV7-2 and TRBJ2-6): GAGVSQSPSNKVTEKGKDVELRCDPISGHTALYWYRQSLGQGLEFLIYFQGNSAPDKSGLPSDRFSAERTGGSVSTLTIQRTQQEDSAVYLCASSISGTGIGNVLTFGAGSRLTVL.

The J gene is TRBJ2-5, the V gene TRBV6-1; possible D gene TRBD1, 6 bases. The CDR3 extends over 14 amino acids. Germline V lookup: CDR1 MNHNS, CDR2 SASEGT. V was clipped by 5 bases and J by 5 bases, with 15 bases between them. The CDR3 nucleotides read TGTGCCAGCAGTCCACAGGGACGGTGGGAGACCCAGTACTTC. Translated, it gives CASSPQGRWETQYF.

This clonotype has more than one count but fewer than ten. V and J are TRBV5-6 and TRBJ2-5; a possible D gene is TRBD1 (6 bases). V lost 3 bases, J lost 1 base, and 13 bases lay in between. Per the germline V gene, CDR1 is SGHDT and CDR2 is YYEEEE. The CDR3 has 15 residues. CDR3 amino acids: CASSWTEKIQETQYF. The CDR3 region has the DNA TGTGCCAGCAGCTGGACAGAAAAGATCCAAGAGACCCAGTACTTC. Filled out from reference TRBV5-6 and TRBJ2-5, the complete variable domain reads DAGVTQSPTHLIKTRGQQVTLRCSPKSGHDTVSWYQQALGQGPQFIFQYYEEEERQRGNFPDRFSGHQFPNYSSELNVNALLLGDSALYLCASSWTEKIQETQYFGPGTRLLVL.

This clonotype was counted ten times or more. The chain combines TRBV6-5 with TRBJ2-2; 10 bases are a match to TRBD2. CDR3 length equals 16 residues. Germline V CDR1 and CDR2: MNHEY, SVGAGI. Germline trimming cut 4 bases from V and 4 bases from J; bases unmatched to any gene: 6. The CDR3 DNA is TGTGCCAGCAGTTTCCCGGGACTAGCGAGCACCGGGGAGCTGTTTTTT. Amino acid sequence: CASSFPGLASTGELFF.

The chain joins TRBV29-1 to TRBJ1-1; 10 bases align to TRBD1. Germline V gene sequence: CDR1 SQVTM, CDR2 ANQGSEA. V gave up 6 bases and J gave up 4 bases; unmatched junction bases: 8. CDR3 length equals 14 residues. CDR3 DNA sequence: TGCAGCGTCTGGGACAGGGGCTATAGCACTGAAGCTTTCTTT. It codes for CSVWDRGYSTEAFF. The whole variable domain, filled in from reference TRBV29-1 and TRBJ1-1, reads SAVISQKPSRDICQRGTSLTIQCQVDSQVTMMFWYRQQPGQSLTLIATANQGSEATYESGFVIDKFPISRPNLTFSTLTVSNMSPEDSSIYLCSVWDRGYSTEAFFGQGTRLTVV.

This rearrangement joins TRBV11-2 to TRBJ1-1; the D gene is possibly TRBD1 (6 bases). The V gene lost 6 bases and the J gene lost 5 bases, with 28 bases spanning the gap. Germline CDR1 reads SGHAT; CDR2 reads FQNNGV. The CDR3 is made up of 18 amino acids. CDR3 amino acids: CASRVRGTGTSGGTEAFF. The CDR3 region has the DNA TGTGCCAGCAGAGTCAGGGGAACAGGGACGTCCGGAGGGACTGAAGCTTTCTTT.

The chain carries TRBV6-1 and TRBJ2-7, with no clear D. Germline V gene lookup returns CDR1 MNHNS and CDR2 SASEGT. This CDR3 is 16 amino acids long. V was trimmed by 5 bases and J by 3 bases, leaving 20 bases between them. This chain's CDR3 is CASSPSHGGVDYEQYV. CDR3 coding DNA: TGTGCCAGCAGTCCCAGTCACGGCGGAGTTGACTACGAGCAGTACGTC.

With respect to this clonotype: One end of the junction fails to match germline, which may point to a read error. The chain employs TRBV20-1 and TRBJ2-7; 8 nucleotides line up with TRBD2. The CDR3 totals 14 residues. The germline CDR1 and CDR2 sequences are DFQATT and SNEGSKA (reference sequence). The CDR3 DNA sequence: TGCAGTGCTAGAGGACTAGCGATGAATTACGGGCAGTACTTC. Protein sequence: CSARGLAMNYGQYF.

The chain links TRBV7-9 to TRBJ1-5; D gene unclear. The CDR3 sequence is 15 residues long. CDR1 is SEHNR, CDR2 FQNEAQ, per germline (reference sequence). V was pared by 1 base and J by 0 bases, with 7 bases between. The CDR3 reads CASSLGTASNQPQHF. The DNA for the CDR3 is TGTGCCAGCAGCTTAGGCACAGCTAGCAATCAGCCCCAGCATTTT.

J is TRBJ2-1 and V is TRBV6-2 or TRBV6-3; possibly TRBD2 for D (5 bases). V lost 9 bases, J lost 3 bases, and 12 bases lay in between. The CDR3 contains 13 residues. Germline V lookup: CDR1 MNHEY, CDR2 SVGEGT. The chain's CDR3 is CASLSGLYNEQFF. The CDR3 nucleotides are TGTGCCAGTTTGAGTGGACTCTACAATGAGCAGTTCTTC.

In this sample, this clonotype turned up a few times. This chain links TRBV20-1 with TRBJ1-6; D is undetermined. Trimming stripped 0 bases from V and 9 bases from J, with 9 bases between. Germline CDR1 and CDR2: DFQATT and SNEGSKA (reference sequence). This CDR3 spans 13 amino acids. DNA of the CDR3: TGCAGTGCTAGAGATCGTGACCTTTCACCCCTCCACTTT. Translating it yields CSARDRDLSPLHF.

The chain employs TRBV27 and TRBJ2-3; tentative D call: TRBD2 (7 bases). The V gene lost 7 bases and the J gene lost 7 bases, with 21 bases spanning the gap. Looked up from germline, CDR1 is MNHEY and CDR2 is SMNVEV (reference sequence). The CDR3 sequence is 15 residues long. CDR3 sequence (DNA): TGTGCCAGCACCCAAGGGGGGGGCTTTACATATACGCAGTATTTT. This encodes CASTQGGGFTYTQYF.

This clonotype was counted between two and nine times. The chain uses TRBV28 and TRBJ2-4; 7 bases line up with TRBD1. This CDR3 has 13 residues. Germline V gives CDR1 MDHEN, CDR2 SYDVKM. The junction had 2 bases not matched to a gene; V was cut back by 2 bases and J by 7 bases. In DNA, the CDR3 is TGTGCCAGCAGTTTACGAGGGGGCAACATTCAGTACTTC. It encodes CASSLRGGNIQYF. Complete variable domain (other parts from reference TRBV28 and TRBJ2-4): DVKVTQSSRYLVKRTGEKVFLECVQDMDHENMFWYRQDPGLGLRLIYFSYDVKMKEKGDIPEGYSVSREKKERFSLILESASTNQTSMYLCASSLRGGNIQYFGAGTRLSVL.

This clonotype was observed a single time. The J gene is TRBJ1-2, the V gene TRBV7-8; D perhaps matches TRBD1 (6 bases). The CDR3 consists of 14 residues. V lost 5 bases and J lost 8, with 18 bases in between. Germline CDR1 is SGHVS and CDR2 is FQNEAQ. The chain's CDR3 is CASSPWGGGKGYTF. CDR3 DNA: TGTGCCAGCAGCCCCTGGGGGGGGGGCAAGGGCTACACCTTC.

This clonotype appeared a few times. The chain has TRBV6-1 and TRBJ2-1; the D is unclear. The V gene lost 5 bases and the J gene lost 0 bases, with 11 bases spanning the gap. The germline V gene encodes CDR1 MNHNS and CDR2 SASEGT. This CDR3 is 15 amino acids long. The CDR3 is CASSRTRASYNEQFF. The CDR3, as DNA: TGTGCCAGCAGTCGGACGCGTGCCTCCTACAATGAGCAGTTCTTC.

V is TRBV20-1 and J is TRBJ1-2, with TRBD1 matching over 8 bases. With V trimmed by 4 bases and J by 2 bases, 6 bases remained unmatched. This CDR3 spans 14 amino acids. Per germline, CDR1 DFQATT and CDR2 SNEGSKA (reference sequence). The DNA of the CDR3 is TGCAGTGCTACCCGACAGGGGCCGAACTATGGCTACACCTTC. It translates to CSATRQGPNYGYTF.

This clonotype was counted a few times. The chain is built from TRBV10-3 and TRBJ2-3, with 13 bases fitting TRBD2. The CDR3 has 17 amino acids. The ends lost 7 bases at V and 4 bases at J; junction bases unmatched: 11. Germline V gives CDR1 ENHRY, CDR2 SYGVKD. The DNA for the CDR3 is TGTGCCATCAAGCCGGGACTAGCGGGACGGGTCCCAGATACGCAGTATTTT. Amino acid sequence: CAIKPGLAGRVPDTQYF.

A few counts support this clonotype. The chain recombines TRBV30 with TRBJ1-5, with 9 bases matching TRBD1. This CDR3 region has 15 residues. Germline assignment: CDR1 GTSNPN and CDR2 SVGIG (reference sequence). V dropped 2 bases and J dropped 2; count of bases not matched to a gene: 4. As DNA, the CDR3 is TGTGCCTGGAGTAATGGACAGGGGCGCAATCAGCCCCAGCATTTT. This encodes CAWSNGQGRNQPQHF.

The gene calls are TRBV11-2 and TRBJ2-1, with 7 nucleotides matching TRBD1. V shed 6 bases and J 1 base; nucleotides not matched to a gene: 9. Germline V gene sequence: CDR1 SGHAT, CDR2 FQNNGV. The CDR3 is 16 residues long. The CDR3 coding sequence is TGTGCCAGCAGACTAGACAGGGTGGATTCCTACAATGAGCAGTTCTTC. Its protein is CASRLDRVDSYNEQFF.

This rearrangement joins TRBV7-8 to TRBJ2-2; 7 nucleotides match TRBD1. CDR1 and CDR2 from the germline V gene are SGHVS and FQNEAQ. The CDR3 has 16 amino acids. Unmatched junction bases numbered 10, after V lost 7 bases and J lost 2 bases. The CDR3 DNA follows: TGTGCCAGCACCTATCGGGACAGAGCCAACACCGGGGAGCTGTTTTTT. Translated: CASTYRDRANTGELFF.

A few counts support this clonotype. This rearrangement joins TRBV28 to TRBJ2-7; TRBD1 matches at 8 bases. CDR1 is MDHEN and CDR2 is SYDVKM in the germline V gene. Trimming at V came to 6 bases and at J to 3 bases, leaving 7 bases not matched to a gene. CDR3 length: 14 amino acids. CDR3 region: CASRKGQELYEQYF. CDR3 nucleotide sequence: TGTGCCAGCAGAAAGGGACAGGAGCTCTACGAGCAGTACTTC.

The rearrangement uses TRBV6-5 and TRBJ2-7, with no clear D. The germline V gene encodes CDR1 MNHEY and CDR2 SVGAGI. The CDR3 runs to 15 residues. The ends were cut back, 0 bases at V and 3 bases at J, with 12 bases in the middle. The CDR3 DNA is TGTGCCAGCAGTTACTCGGTTGGACGGAACTACGAGCAGTACTTC. It translates to CASSYSVGRNYEQYF.